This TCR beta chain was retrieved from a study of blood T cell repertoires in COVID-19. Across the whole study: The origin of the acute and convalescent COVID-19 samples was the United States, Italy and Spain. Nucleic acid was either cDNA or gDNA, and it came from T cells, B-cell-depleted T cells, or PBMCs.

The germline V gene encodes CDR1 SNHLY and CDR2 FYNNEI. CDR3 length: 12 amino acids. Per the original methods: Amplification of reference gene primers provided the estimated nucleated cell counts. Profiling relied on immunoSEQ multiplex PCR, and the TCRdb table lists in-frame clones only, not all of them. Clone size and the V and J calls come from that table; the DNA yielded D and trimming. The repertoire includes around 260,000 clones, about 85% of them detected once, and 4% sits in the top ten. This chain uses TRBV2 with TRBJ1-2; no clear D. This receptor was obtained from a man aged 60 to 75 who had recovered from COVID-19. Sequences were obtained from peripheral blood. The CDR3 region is CAPGKRYNGYTF. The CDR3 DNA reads TGTGCACCGGGTAAACGATACAATGGCTACACCTTC.